The present T cell receptor beta chain was sequenced within a study of identical twins (dated by TCRdb to 2015 to 2016). As for the study more broadly: To test whether fetal clonotypes persist, this study deep-sequenced TCR alpha and beta repertoires from monozygotic twins, from unrelated adults of various ages, and from cord blood. To rule out contamination, the twin experiments were replicated at different times with different library preparation protocols. Overall study results and their limits: Abundant cord blood beta clonotypes had fewer insertions, young adult naive repertoires showed a similar but weaker trend, and memory repertoires showed no such trend. Compared with coincidental sharing between unrelated individuals, out-of-frame TCR alpha sequences shared between twins had an excess of sequences with low generation probability. Zero-insertion analyses could be partly confounded by invariant T cells such as MAIT and iNKT, though diverse VJ usage argued against such confounding for most clonotypes. Because the same donors could not be followed over many years, the conclusions depended on cross-sectional statistical analysis. In beta out-of-frame sequences, excess twin sharing was weaker, because having fewer shared sequences lowered the signal-to-noise ratio. In monozygotic twins, recombination models systematically underestimated out-of-frame TCR alpha sharing, but the models matched the sharing seen between unrelated individuals.

In this sample, this clonotype turned up a few times. The specificity of this receptor is unknown. Qualities for individual bases were not recorded, and no much larger clone is one base off. The germline ends are 12 bases apart after V is trimmed by 3 bases and J by 5 bases. The germline V gene gives CDR1 as SGHRS and CDR2 as YFSETQ. From cysteine to phenylalanine, the CDR3 is 14 amino acids long. This entry keeps only the CDR3 DNA: 42 bases, framed from base 1. Libraries came from 5' RACE. The sequencing machine was an Illumina HiSeq 2000. A universal primer binding site was added through template switching, and the final cDNA carried a unique molecular identifier so that TCR cDNA molecules could be counted accurately. Specific primers in the conserved constant-segment region were used to synthesize first-strand cDNA for TCR alpha and beta chains. To control for contamination, every cDNA library carried two barcodes: a SMART-Mk sample barcode plus Illumina barcodes. TruSeq adapter sequences, together with Illumina sample barcodes, were added in two successive PCR steps. The Illumina HiSeq platform was used with custom primers to sequence TCR alpha and beta cDNA libraries. Turning to the authors' computational methods: MiGEC processed the raw reads to extract unique molecular identifiers, while MiXCR was used to determine the CDR3 positions. For each individual, recombination models were inferred using an EM algorithm with the repgenHMM and IGoR tools. The analysis of shared clonotypes was done with the tcR package in R, with sharing normalized by the product of cloneset sizes. To study raw recombination without the effects of thymic and clonal selection, out-of-frame nonproductive sequences were analyzed. The public reads were quality trimmed at Q25 with fastp and then assembled into clones with MiXCR by TCRdb, keeping productive beta chains. Entries are consolidated by CDR3 protein sequence, retaining the most common genes and DNA. TCRdb's processing, not the authors' own work, is the source of the V and J calls. Recorded for this sample are fewer than 900,000 distinct CDR3 sequences; over 20% of them occurred a single time. The top ten clonotypes cover approximately 4.3% of the sample.

Only healthy Caucasian donors were included. Three pairs of female monozygotic twins, all aged roughly 18 to 29 years, made up the twin cohort. Peripheral blood mononuclear cells were the source from which RNA for the TCR libraries was isolated. These data also featured in a second study, about T cells expressing NK-cell markers. The second study reports: Fewer than ten donors provided sorted CD3+CD56+NKG2C+, CD3+CD56+NKG2C- and CD3+CD56-NKG2C+ T-cell subsets, whose TCR beta-chain repertoires were profiled. Among the eight sequenced donors, seven were HCMV-seropositive and one was HCMV-seronegative. In several experiments an anti-gammadeltaTCR antibody was added to restrict sorting to alphabetaTCR-expressing T cells. In over five donors, the dominant CD3+CD56+NKG2C+ clonotypes were among the top 10 CD8+ clonotypes and accounted for about 1.0-7.5% of CD8+ T cells. Those dominant clonotypes were again the most abundant among CD3+CD56-NKG2C+ cells in several donors, at about 28.3-65%. Whether the expanded NKG2C-expressing T cell clones were specific for HCMV antigens remained unclear. Randomly selected healthy volunteers, three men and five women, were used as the eight sequenced donors. HCMV serostatus was determined by detecting HCMV-specific IgG in serum with a commercial ELISA kit. For roughly six donors, bulk peripheral blood T-cell repertoires were also sequenced from unsorted PBMC. MIGEC was used to demultiplex reads and group reads by UMI, and MiTCR was used to assemble and quantify clonotypes. To exclude erroneous sequences, only TCR cDNA sequences supported by at least two reads were retained. Downstream repertoire analysis used the tcR package, and clonotypes were matched across fractions by CDR3 nucleotide sequence plus V segment. VDJmatch was used to annotate antigen specificity against VDJdb, with one amino acid substitution allowed in CDR3.

The V and J genes are TRBV5-1 and TRBJ2-1, with a tentative D gene TRBD2 over 6 matching bases. The sequence was obtained from a woman aged 18-29 years in good health. Input material: PBMCs. The CDR3 corresponds to CASSSMTSNNEQFF. The bases read TGCGCCAGCAGCTCGATGACTAGTAACAATGAGCAGTTCTTC.